One and the same sample provided the 8 T cell receptor beta chains below, sequenced in a study of blood T cells in healthy people across ages. A second PCR of about 7 to 12 cycles used a sample-barcoded 5' primer and a J-beta primer mix. TCRdb reprocessed the 5' RACE reads with MiXCR, giving one entry per CDR3 protein. The table has 500,000 to 600,000 distinct CDR3 sequences, 27% seen once. The specimen was blood. The receptors stem from a woman aged 65 to 85 in good health.

This clonotype was seen a handful of times. The chain combines TRBV2 with TRBJ2-1; tentative D call: TRBD2 (7 bases). CDR1 and CDR2 from the germline V gene are SNHLY and FYNNEI. The CDR3 totals 14 residues. V was shortened by 6 bases and J by 6 bases, with 15 bases between the two germline ends. This CDR3 is CASRDRGAVNEQFF. CDR3 bases: TGTGCCAGCAGAGATCGGGGGGCCGTCAATGAGCAGTTCTTC.

The table lists this clonotype with many counts. The gene calls are TRBV12-3 or TRBV12-4 and TRBJ2-1; D remains ambiguous. The V gene lost 5 bases and the J gene lost 5 bases, with 13 bases spanning the gap. This CDR3 has 14 residues. CDR3: CASSPLRSDNEQFF. The CDR3 region has the DNA TGTGCCAGCAGTCCCCTCCGGTCCGACAATGAGCAGTTCTTC.

This clonotype was picked up a small number of times. CDR3 region: CASSDLFRWGQINQPQHF. The CDR3 nucleotides are TGTGCCAGCAGTGATTTATTCCGTTGGGGACAGATCAATCAGCCCCAGCATTTT. The chain has TRBV6-1 and TRBJ1-5, with TRBD1 matching over 7 bases. The CDR3 totals 18 residues. The V gene end was trimmed by 3 bases and the J gene end by 3 bases; junction bases not matched to a gene: 14. In germline, CDR1 is MNHNS, CDR2 SASEGT.

The V gene is TRBV20-1, the J gene TRBJ1-3; D ambiguous. CDR3 length equals 15 residues. Germline V gene lookup returns CDR1 DFQATT and CDR2 SNEGSKA (reference sequence). Trimming took 3 bases from V and 2 from J, leaving 14 bases between them. In nucleotides, the CDR3 is TGCAGTGCTAGTTCCGCCCGGTCGGCTGGAAACACCATATATTTT. Protein product: CSASSARSAGNTIYF.

The table lists this clonotype with a few counts. This chain links TRBV20-1 with TRBJ2-5; D is unclear. The CDR3 totals 14 residues. The V end lost 6 bases, the J end lost 1 base, and 15 bases lay between the germline ends. Germline assignment: CDR1 DFQATT and CDR2 SNEGSKA (reference sequence). CDR3 DNA sequence: TGCAGTGCGGCCGATTCAGCGCTCCAAGAGACCCAGTACTTC. Translated, it gives CSAADSALQETQYF.

This clonotype was seen a handful of times. The chain couples TRBV2 to TRBJ2-2; D remains unclear. The CDR3 sequence is 14 residues long. The V end lost 4 bases, the J end lost 5 bases, and 11 bases lay between the germline ends. CDR1 and CDR2 from the germline V gene are SNHLY and FYNNEI. CDR3 DNA: TGTGCCAGCAGTGTAGGCACTCCTACCGGGGAGCTGTTTTTT. This encodes CASSVGTPTGELFF.

There are a few counts of this clonotype. The CDR3 DNA is TGTGCCAGCAGTGTGGGTCAAGAGACCCAGTACTTC. Residues: CASSVGQETQYF. The chain uses TRBV2 and TRBJ2-5; D remains unclear. V lost 4 bases, J lost 2 bases, and 5 bases lay in between. The germline CDR1 and CDR2 sequences are SNHLY and FYNNEI. The CDR3 sequence is 12 residues long.

The rearrangement joins TRBV2 to TRBJ2-6; 9 positions agree with TRBD1. Germline-derived CDR1 and CDR2 are SNHLY and FYNNEI. The length of the CDR3 is 16 residues. The V gene end was trimmed by 6 bases and the J gene end by 2 bases; junction bases not matched to a gene: 5. CDR3 region: CASRLTGGAGANVLTF. CDR3 sequence (DNA): TGTGCCAGCAGACTAACAGGGGGCGCTGGGGCCAACGTCCTGACTTTC.